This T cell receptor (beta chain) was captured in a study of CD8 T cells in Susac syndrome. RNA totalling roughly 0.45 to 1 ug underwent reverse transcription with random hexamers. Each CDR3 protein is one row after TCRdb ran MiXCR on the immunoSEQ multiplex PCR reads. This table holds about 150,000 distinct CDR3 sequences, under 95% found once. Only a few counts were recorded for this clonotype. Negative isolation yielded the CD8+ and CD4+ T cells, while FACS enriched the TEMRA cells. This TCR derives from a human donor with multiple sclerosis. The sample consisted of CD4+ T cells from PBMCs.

In DNA, the CDR3 is TGTGCCAGCAGCTTGACTAGCGGGAACACAGATACGCAGTATTTT. Translated: CASSLTSGNTDTQYF. This chain connects TRBV5-5 to TRBJ2-3; 10 bases match TRBD2. The CDR3 has 15 residues. Trimming removed 1 base from V and 2 bases from J; junction bases left unmatched: 1. Germline V CDR1 and CDR2: SGHKS, YYEKEE (reference sequence).